These 30 T cell receptor beta chains originate from one sample sequenced in a study of blood T cell repertoires in COVID-19. The repertoire was sequenced with immunoSEQ multiplex PCR; TCRdb's copy has only in-frame clones and lacks some. Of hundreds of thousands of clones in the sample, around nine tenths were seen once. Source material: PBMCs or T cells enriched from blood (not recorded which). The receptors were sampled from a woman aged 30 to 39 with acute COVID-19.

The chain's CDR3 is CASSEFQGGLQPQHF. As DNA, the CDR3 is TGTGCCAGCAGTGAATTTCAGGGTGGGCTTCAGCCCCAGCATTTT. This chain connects TRBV2 to TRBJ1-5; perhaps TRBD1 as D (5 bases). This CDR3 has 15 amino acids. CDR1 is SNHLY, CDR2 FYNNEI, per germline. Trimming took off 2 bases at V and 6 bases at J, with 14 bases between the two ends.

This clone was seen a single time. The gene calls are TRBV5-5 and TRBJ2-5, with TRBD1 matching 10 bases. This CDR3 region has 16 residues. Looked up from germline, CDR1 is SGHKS and CDR2 is YYEKEE (reference sequence). Trimming took 3 bases from V and 5 from J; bases not matched to a gene: 10. This CDR3 reads CASSWTGTGVRETQYF. CDR3 coding DNA: TGTGCCAGCAGCTGGACCGGGACAGGGGTGAGGGAGACCCAGTACTTC.

The chain combines TRBV2 with TRBJ1-6, with TRBD1 identical over 7 bases. Germline-derived CDR1 and CDR2 are SNHLY and FYNNEI. The CDR3 runs 13 residues. Losses at the gene ends were 10 bases for V and 9 bases for J; bases not matched to a gene: 9. The CDR3 DNA sequence: TGTGCCATCGGAGGCAGGGGGGTTTCACCCCTCCACTTT. Its protein is CAIGGRGVSPLHF.

With regard to this clone: Different DNA sequences within this sample yield the same CDR3. The chain combines TRBV27 with TRBJ1-1, with a tentative D call TRBD1 (5 bases). The germline V and J ends were trimmed by 3 bases and 2 bases, with 10 bases remaining between them. The CDR3 runs to 14 residues. Germline V gives CDR1 MNHEY, CDR2 SMNVEV (reference sequence). CDR3 residues: CASSLGQGNTEAFF. For the CDR3, the DNA is TGTGCCAGCAGTTTGGGGCAGGGAAACACTGAAGCTTTCTTT.

V usage is TRBV18 and J usage is TRBJ1-3, with 8 bases identical to TRBD1. CDR1 and CDR2 (germline): KGHSH, LQKENI. There are 18 residues in the CDR3. Unmatched junction bases numbered 10, after V lost 3 bases and J lost 0 bases. The CDR3 loop reads CASSPPGQARSSGNTIYF. The CDR3 region has the DNA TGTGCCAGCTCACCCCCGGGACAGGCCCGGAGCTCTGGAAACACCATATATTTT.

The rearrangement joins TRBV5-5 to TRBJ1-5; 9 bases map to TRBD1. V gave up 4 bases and J gave up 4 bases; unmatched junction bases: 6. The length of the CDR3 is 15 residues. Germline V gene lookup returns CDR1 SGHKS and CDR2 YYEKEE (reference sequence). CDR3 sequence (DNA): TGTGCCAGCAGCGAGGGACAGGGAGGAAATCAGCCCCAGCATTTT. It codes for CASSEGQGGNQPQHF.

This rearrangement joins TRBV28 to TRBJ1-3, with unresolved D. The V and J ends lost 10 bases and 4 bases respectively, with 8 bases between them. CDR1 MDHEN and CDR2 SYDVKM come from the germline V gene. The CDR3 has 11 amino acids. The CDR3, as DNA: TGTGCCACCGGGATCGGAAACACCATATATTTT. Amino acid sequence: CATGIGNTIYF.

This chain links TRBV7-8 with TRBJ2-7; TRBD1 might be the D (6 bases). V dropped 5 bases and J dropped 1 base, with 15 bases sitting between them. The V gene's germline CDR1 is SGHVS and CDR2 FQNEAQ. The CDR3 is made up of 15 amino acids. The CDR3 loop is CASSLPTGLSYEQYF. In DNA form, the CDR3 reads TGTGCCAGCAGCCTCCCGACAGGTCTGTCCTACGAGCAGTACTTC.

The CDR3 nucleotides read TGTGCCAGCAGCTCCGACAGGGACACTGAAGCTTTCTTT. Protein: CASSSDRDTEAFF. The chain combines TRBV5-4 with TRBJ1-1; 7 nucleotides align to TRBD1. Trimming cost V 3 bases and J 3 bases; bases outside gene matches: 2. Germline CDR1 and CDR2: SGHNT and YYREEE (reference sequence). This CDR3 contains 13 residues.

The rearrangement joins TRBV7-2 to TRBJ2-7; weak D call: TRBD1 (5 bases). Germline CDR1 reads SGHTA; CDR2 reads FQGNSA. V lost 1 base and J 4 bases, leaving 8 bases between the germline ends. This CDR3 has 13 residues. The CDR3 spells CASSLGQRYEQYF. The CDR3 DNA reads TGTGCCAGCAGCTTAGGACAGAGATACGAGCAGTACTTC. Supplemented by reference TRBV7-2 and TRBJ2-7, the full variable domain reads GAGVSQSPSNKVTEKGKDVELRCDPISGHTALYWYRQSLGQGLEFLIYFQGNSAPDKSGLPSDRFSAERTGGSVSTLTIQRTQQEDSAVYLCASSLGQRYEQYFGPGTRLTVT.

V gene TRBV6-2 or TRBV6-3 combines with J gene TRBJ2-1, with 7 bases aligning to TRBD2. The CDR3 has 14 amino acids. The trim removed 2 bases at V and 9 bases at J, leaving 7 bases unmatched. Germline V CDR1 and CDR2: MNHEY, SVGEGT. DNA of the CDR3: TGTGCCAGCAGTTACGTGGGGGGGGAGGGTGAGCAGTTCTTC. Translation gives CASSYVGGEGEQFF.

This clone was counted a few times. The CDR3 reads CASSWGQGSDTQYF. Written as DNA, the CDR3 is TGCGCCAGCAGCTGGGGACAGGGTTCAGATACGCAGTATTTT. The gene calls are TRBV5-1 and TRBJ2-3; 9 nucleotides match TRBD1. With V trimmed by 3 bases and J by 4 bases, 3 bases remained unmatched. Germline-derived CDR1 and CDR2 are SGHRS and YFSETQ. The CDR3 length is 14 residues.

V is TRBV20-1 and J is TRBJ2-5, with 7 bases fitting TRBD2. The germline V gene encodes CDR1 DFQATT and CDR2 SNEGSKA (reference sequence). The CDR3 consists of 13 residues. V lost 3 bases and J lost 2; bases outside the gene matches: 3. The CDR3 loop reads CSASTGGQETQYF. The DNA of the CDR3 is TGCAGTGCTAGTACCGGGGGGCAAGAGACCCAGTACTTC.

The rearrangement uses TRBV28 and TRBJ1-3, with 9 bases fitting TRBD1. J lost 2 bases, V lost 8 bases, and 4 bases had no gene match. This CDR3 is built from 14 residues. Germline V gene sequence: CDR1 MDHEN, CDR2 SYDVKM. CDR3 sequence reads: CASGGDRAGNTIYF. Written as DNA, the CDR3 is TGTGCCAGCGGAGGGGACAGGGCTGGAAACACCATATATTTT.

This chain links TRBV4-1 with TRBJ2-2, with a possible D match to TRBD2 (7 bases). The CDR3 runs 13 residues. Germline assignment: CDR1 MGHRA and CDR2 YSYEKL. V lost 3 bases and J 8 bases, leaving 10 bases between the germline ends. CDR3 nucleotides: TGCGCCAGCAGCCACGGGGGGCCTGGGGAGCTGTTTTTT. It yields the protein CASSHGGPGELFF.

The V and J genes are TRBV7-3 and TRBJ2-7; no firm D call. CDR1 and CDR2 (germline): SGHTA, FQGTGA. V was pared by 2 bases and J by 5 bases, with 10 bases between. The CDR3 is made up of 13 amino acids. CDR3 sequence reads: CASSLGPWNEQYF. CDR3 nucleotides: TGTGCCAGCAGCTTAGGGCCGTGGAACGAGCAGTACTTC.

The chain employs TRBV28 and TRBJ2-3; D ambiguous. The CDR3 spans 11 residues. Trimming took 8 bases from V and 5 from J, leaving 8 bases between them. Germline values: CDR1 MDHEN, CDR2 SYDVKM. The CDR3 nucleotides are TGTGCCAGCCCCCCCCGAGATACGCAGTATTTT. This translates into CASPPRDTQYF. Combining the CDR3 with reference TRBV28 and TRBJ2-3 gives the whole variable domain DVKVTQSSRYLVKRTGEKVFLECVQDMDHENMFWYRQDPGLGLRLIYFSYDVKMKEKGDIPEGYSVSREKKERFSLILESASTNQTSMYLCASPPRDTQYFGPGTRLTVL.

This chain connects TRBV30 to TRBJ1-1; maybe TRBD1 (5 bases). The ends were cut back, 3 bases at V and 5 bases at J, with 13 bases in the middle. Germline CDR1 GTSNPN, CDR2 SVGIG (reference sequence). The CDR3 runs to 13 residues. For the CDR3, the DNA is TGTGCCTGGAGATCAGGGATGGGAACTGAAGCTTTCTTT. Protein product: CAWRSGMGTEAFF.

The rearrangement links TRBV25-1 to TRBJ2-1; TRBD1 matches 7 bases. Per the germline V gene, CDR1 is MGHDK and CDR2 is SYGVNS. The CDR3 length is 16 residues. J gave up 5 bases and V 4 bases, and 11 bases lay outside the gene matches. Here the CDR3 DNA reads TGTGCCAGCAGTGCCCAAGGACAGGAGCTCAACAATGAGCAGTTCTTC. Amino acid sequence: CASSAQGQELNNEQFF.

The gene calls are TRBV2 and TRBJ2-3, with 7 bases identical to TRBD1. The germline CDR1 and CDR2 sequences are SNHLY and FYNNEI. The ends lost 7 bases at V and 3 bases at J; junction bases unmatched: 10. This CDR3 has 15 amino acids. CDR3 sequence reads: CASTQAGGATDTQYF. The DNA of the CDR3 is TGTGCCAGCACCCAGGCAGGGGGTGCGACAGATACGCAGTATTTT. The entire variable domain, with the rest obtained from reference TRBV2 and TRBJ2-3, is as follows: EPEVTQTPSHQVTQMGQEVILRCVPISNHLYFYWYRQILGQKVEFLVSFYNNEISEKSEIFDDQFSVERPDGSNFTLKIRSTKLEDSAMYFCASTQAGGATDTQYFGPGTRLTVL.

Concerning this clone itself: Other DNA variants within this sample encode the same CDR3. The rearrangement uses TRBV3-1 (or the pseudogene TRBV3-2) and TRBJ1-2; a weak D match, TRBD1 (6 bases). The CDR3 has 13 residues. V was cut by 3 bases and J by 4 bases, with 9 bases left in between. CDR1 is LGHDT and CDR2 is YNNKEL in the germline V gene (reference sequence). CDR3 in amino acids: CASSQGGPYGYTF. The CDR3 DNA sequence: TGTGCCAGCAGCCAGGGGGGGCCCTATGGCTACACCTTC.

The chain employs TRBV30 and TRBJ1-4; TRBD1 aligns across 7 bases. CDR1 and CDR2 (germline): GTSNPN, SVGIG (reference sequence). The CDR3 contains 16 residues. V shed 3 bases and J 8 bases; nucleotides not matched to a gene: 15. In DNA, the CDR3 is TGTGCCTGGAGAGATCAAACAGGGGTTAATTGGGAAAAACTGTTTTTT. Its protein product is CAWRDQTGVNWEKLFF. Supplemented by reference TRBV30 and TRBJ1-4, the full variable domain reads SQTIHQWPATLVQPVGSPLSLECTVEGTSNPNLYWYRQAAGRGLQLLFYSVGIGQISSEVPQNLSASRPQDRQFILSSKKLLLSDSGFYLCAWRDQTGVNWEKLFFGSGTQLSVL.

The gene calls are TRBV30 and TRBJ1-4; D possibly corresponds to TRBD1 (6 bases). Per germline, CDR1 GTSNPN and CDR2 SVGIG (reference sequence). Trimming removed 3 bases at V and 3 bases at J, with 8 bases between. The CDR3 is made up of 13 amino acids. CDR3 amino acids: CAWRWTANEKLFF. CDR3 in DNA: TGTGCCTGGAGATGGACAGCTAATGAAAAACTGTTTTTT.

The CDR3 bases are TGTGCCAGCAGCCATCCCGGGGAACAGGGAAGGGCAACTAATGAAAAACTGTTTTTT. As protein: CASSHPGEQGRATNEKLFF. The V gene is TRBV14, the J gene TRBJ1-4; perhaps TRBD1 as D (6 bases). V lost 3 bases to trimming and J lost 0 bases, with 20 bases between them. The CDR3 runs 19 residues. Germline CDR1 and CDR2: SGHDN and FVKESK.

This chain links TRBV29-1 with TRBJ1-1, with D tentatively TRBD1 (5 bases). Germline loops: CDR1 SQVTM, CDR2 ANQGSEA. This CDR3 has 13 amino acids. The V end lost 6 bases, the J end lost 0 bases, and 11 bases lay between the germline ends. The CDR3 sequence is CSVGGGMNTEAFF. The CDR3 DNA sequence: TGCAGCGTCGGGGGGGGAATGAACACTGAAGCTTTCTTT. Looking up the rest from reference TRBV29-1 and TRBJ1-1 gives the full variable domain: SAVISQKPSRDICQRGTSLTIQCQVDSQVTMMFWYRQQPGQSLTLIATANQGSEATYESGFVIDKFPISRPNLTFSTLTVSNMSPEDSSIYLCSVGGGMNTEAFFGQGTRLTVV.

The chain combines TRBV2 with TRBJ2-2; 9 bases line up with TRBD2. Per the germline V gene, CDR1 is SNHLY and CDR2 is FYNNEI. V shed 5 bases, J shed 1 base, and the junction held 2 bases outside the gene matches. This CDR3 has 15 residues. CDR3 DNA sequence: TGTGCCAGCAGTTGGACTAGCGTGAACACCGGGGAGCTGTTTTTT. It encodes CASSWTSVNTGELFF.

The CDR3 bases are TGTGCCAGCAGCGAGGACAGGGCAACCTACGAGCAGTACTTC. Translating gives CASSEDRATYEQYF. This chain joins TRBV9 and TRBJ2-7, with TRBD1 matching over 8 bases. The CDR3 runs 14 residues. The V segment lost 3 bases and the J segment 2 bases; nucleotides outside the gene matches: 4. Germline CDR1 is SGDLS and CDR2 is YYNGEE.

Points on this clone: Other DNA sequences of this sample code for an identical CDR3. The chain carries TRBV19 and TRBJ1-1, with D uncertain. The CDR3 loop spans 14 amino acids. Germline V gene lookup returns CDR1 LNHDA and CDR2 SQIVND (reference sequence). V lost 3 bases, J lost 1 base, and 9 bases lay in between. The CDR3 nucleotides read TGTGCCAGTAGTATCAGCCCGGGGAACACTGAAGCTTTCTTT. It yields the protein CASSISPGNTEAFF. The complete variable domain, with remaining parts taken from reference TRBV19 and TRBJ1-1, reads DGGITQSPKYLFRKEGQNVTLSCEQNLNHDAMYWYRQDPGQGLRLIYYSQIVNDFQKGDIAEGYSVSREKKESFPLTVTSAQKNPTAFYLCASSISPGNTEAFFGQGTRLTVV.

The chain couples TRBV7-2 to TRBJ1-4; the D is unclear. V lost 2 bases and J lost 6, with 10 bases in between. The length of the CDR3 is 14 residues. The V gene's germline CDR1 is SGHTA and CDR2 FQGNSA. CDR3 sequence reads: CASSLRPVDEKLFF. The CDR3 DNA sequence: TGTGCCAGCAGCTTACGCCCGGTGGATGAAAAACTGTTTTTT.

V usage is TRBV23-1 and J usage is TRBJ2-3, with TRBD2 matching 9 bases. TRBV23-1 is reported as an ORF; its role is uncertain. J gave up 2 bases and V 8 bases, and 20 bases lay outside the gene matches. The CDR3 contains 19 residues. CDR3 residues: CASRIDGGPAGGNTDTQYF. CDR3 nucleotides: TGCGCCAGCCGGATCGACGGGGGGCCGGCGGGGGGGAACACAGATACGCAGTATTTT.